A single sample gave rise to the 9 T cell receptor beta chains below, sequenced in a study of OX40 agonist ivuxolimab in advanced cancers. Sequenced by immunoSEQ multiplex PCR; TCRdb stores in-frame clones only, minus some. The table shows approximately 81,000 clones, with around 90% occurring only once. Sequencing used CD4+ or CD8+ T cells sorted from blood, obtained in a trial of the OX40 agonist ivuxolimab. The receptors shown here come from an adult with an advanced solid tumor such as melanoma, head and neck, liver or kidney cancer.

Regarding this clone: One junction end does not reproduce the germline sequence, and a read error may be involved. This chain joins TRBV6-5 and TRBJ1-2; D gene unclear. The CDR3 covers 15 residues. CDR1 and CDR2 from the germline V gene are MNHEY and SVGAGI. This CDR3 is CASTSVLQANYGYTF. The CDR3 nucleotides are TGTGCCAGCACCTCCGTCTTGCAGGCTAATTATGGCTACACCTTC.

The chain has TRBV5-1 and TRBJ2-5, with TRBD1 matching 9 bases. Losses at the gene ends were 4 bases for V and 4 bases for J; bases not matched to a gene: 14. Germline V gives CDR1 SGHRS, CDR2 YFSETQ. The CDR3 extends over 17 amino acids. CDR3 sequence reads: CASSPTGDRVFGETQYF. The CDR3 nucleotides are TGCGCCAGCAGCCCGACTGGGGACAGGGTTTTTGGAGAGACCCAGTACTTC.

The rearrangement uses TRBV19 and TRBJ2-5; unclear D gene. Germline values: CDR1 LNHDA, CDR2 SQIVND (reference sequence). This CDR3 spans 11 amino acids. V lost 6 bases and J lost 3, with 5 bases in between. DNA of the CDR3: TGTGCCAGTAGGGCGGAAGAGACCCAGTACTTC. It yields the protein CASRAEETQYF. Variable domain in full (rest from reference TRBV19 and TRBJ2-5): DGGITQSPKYLFRKEGQNVTLSCEQNLNHDAMYWYRQDPGQGLRLIYYSQIVNDFQKGDIAEGYSVSREKKESFPLTVTSAQKNPTAFYLCASRAEETQYFGPGTRLLVL.

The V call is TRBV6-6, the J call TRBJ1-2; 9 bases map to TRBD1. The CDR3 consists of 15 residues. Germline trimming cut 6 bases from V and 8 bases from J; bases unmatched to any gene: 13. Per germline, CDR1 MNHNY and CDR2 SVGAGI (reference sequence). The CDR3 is CASSLNPDRGVGYTF. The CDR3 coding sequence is TGTGCCAGCAGCCTCAACCCGGACAGGGGCGTGGGCTACACCTTC.

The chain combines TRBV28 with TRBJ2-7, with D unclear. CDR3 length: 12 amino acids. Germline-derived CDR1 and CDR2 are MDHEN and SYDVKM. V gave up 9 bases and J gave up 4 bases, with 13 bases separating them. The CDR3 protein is CASTGGHYEQYF. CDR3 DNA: TGTGCCAGTACCGGTGGGCATTACGAGCAGTACTTC.

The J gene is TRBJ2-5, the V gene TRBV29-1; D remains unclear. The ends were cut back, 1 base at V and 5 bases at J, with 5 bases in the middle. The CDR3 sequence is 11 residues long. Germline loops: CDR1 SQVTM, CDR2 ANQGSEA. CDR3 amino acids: CSVEVGETQYF. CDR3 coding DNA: TGCAGCGTTGAAGTGGGTGAGACCCAGTACTTC.

The CDR3 loop reads CASSLDPRTGKPQHF. As DNA, the CDR3 is TGTGCCAGCAGCTTAGACCCCAGGACAGGGAAGCCCCAGCATTTT. This chain joins TRBV7-2 and TRBJ1-5; 8 bases are a match to TRBD1. V lost 1 base, J lost 8 bases, and 7 bases stayed unmatched. The CDR3 is 15 residues long. The V gene's germline CDR1 is SGHTA and CDR2 FQGNSA.

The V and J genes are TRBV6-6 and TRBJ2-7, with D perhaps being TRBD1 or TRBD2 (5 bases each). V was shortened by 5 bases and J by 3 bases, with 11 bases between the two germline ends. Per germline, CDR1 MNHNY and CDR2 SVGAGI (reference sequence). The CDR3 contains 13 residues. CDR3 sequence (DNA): TGTGCCAGCAGTGTGGGGGATCGCTACGAGCAGTACTTC. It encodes CASSVGDRYEQYF.

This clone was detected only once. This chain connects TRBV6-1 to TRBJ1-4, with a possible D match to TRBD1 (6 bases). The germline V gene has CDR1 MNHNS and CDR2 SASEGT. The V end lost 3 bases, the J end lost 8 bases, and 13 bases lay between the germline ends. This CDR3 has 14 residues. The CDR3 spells CASSEGTGSEKLFF. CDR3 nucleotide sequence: TGTGCCAGCAGTGAGGGCACAGGGAGCGAAAAACTGTTTTTT.